Each of the 31 T cell receptor beta chains below was sequenced from the same sample in a study of cytomegalovirus exposure and HLA in healthy donors. The table came from immunoSEQ multiplex PCR; TCRdb's copy has only in-frame clones and leaves some out. Of about 220,000 clones detected, over 70% appear once; the ten largest clones hold about an eighth. Sequencing was done on a sample of PBMCs. Receptor source: a woman aged 25-40 years in good health and CMV-seropositive.

V gene TRBV30 combines with J gene TRBJ2-1, with D perhaps assigned TRBD1 or TRBD2 (5 bases each). The CDR3 covers 15 residues. V dropped 2 bases and J dropped 5 bases, with 16 bases sitting between them. Germline CDR1 GTSNPN, CDR2 SVGIG (reference sequence). The CDR3 region is CAWSTDLGDHNEQFF. CDR3 in DNA: TGTGCCTGGAGTACCGACTTGGGGGACCACAATGAGCAGTTCTTC.

The V call is TRBV28, the J call TRBJ2-7, with 9 bases matching TRBD2. Trimming at V came to 6 bases and at J to 1 base, leaving 4 bases not matched to a gene. This CDR3 spans 14 amino acids. Germline values: CDR1 MDHEN, CDR2 SYDVKM. The CDR3 DNA is TGTGCCAGCAGAGAGAGCGGGAGGTCCTACGAGCAGTACTTC. As protein: CASRESGRSYEQYF.

The chain recombines TRBV5-1 with TRBJ2-7; D gene unclear. The germline CDR1 and CDR2 sequences are SGHRS and YFSETQ. The CDR3 sequence is 12 residues long. V was clipped by 0 bases and J by 3 bases, with 4 bases between them. CDR3 bases: TGCGCCAGCAGCTTGGGGAACTACGAGCAGTACTTC. Translation gives CASSLGNYEQYF.

The J gene is TRBJ2-1, the V gene TRBV5-4, with 13 positions matching TRBD2. This CDR3 is built from 17 residues. The junction had 5 bases not matched to a gene; V was cut back by 5 bases and J by 0 bases. Looked up from germline, CDR1 is SGHNT and CDR2 is YYREEE (reference sequence). Written as DNA, the CDR3 is TGTGCCAGCAGTCGGGGACTAGCGGGGAGCTCCTACAATGAGCAGTTCTTC. It encodes CASSRGLAGSSYNEQFF.

The sample holds a few counts of this clone. The chain combines TRBV6-6 with TRBJ1-5; no clear D. Trimming took off 7 bases at V and 0 bases at J, with 10 bases between the two ends. The CDR3 covers 14 residues. Per germline, CDR1 MNHNY and CDR2 SVGAGI (reference sequence). CDR3 loop: CASTDETSNQPQHF. In DNA, the CDR3 is TGTGCCAGCACCGACGAAACTAGCAATCAGCCCCAGCATTTT.

The rearrangement joins TRBV5-6 to TRBJ2-7, with D perhaps TRBD2 (5 bases). CDR3 length: 14 amino acids. The germline V gene has CDR1 SGHDT and CDR2 YYEEEE. With 0 bases removed from V and 6 bases from J, the gap between germline ends came to 13 bases. Here the CDR3 reads CASSLVYEGSEQYF. DNA of the CDR3: TGTGCCAGCAGCTTGGTCTATGAGGGCTCCGAGCAGTACTTC.

V and J are TRBV7-3 and TRBJ2-1; 8 bases match TRBD2. With V trimmed by 3 bases and J by 4 bases, 8 bases remained unmatched. The CDR3 runs 16 residues. Germline lookup yields CDR1 SGHTA and CDR2 FQGTGA. The CDR3 sequence is CASSLIGTSRYNEQFF. CDR3 bases: TGTGCCAGCAGCTTGATCGGGACTAGTCGATACAATGAGCAGTTCTTC.

The chain combines TRBV5-1 with TRBJ2-7; 9 nucleotides match TRBD2. The CDR3 length is 15 residues. Germline V gene lookup returns CDR1 SGHRS and CDR2 YFSETQ. Losses at the gene ends were 4 bases for V and 1 base for J; bases not matched to a gene: 6. The CDR3 bases are TGCGCCAGCAGCGCGGGACTAGCTTCATCCTACGAGCAGTACTTC. Protein sequence: CASSAGLASSYEQYF.

The chain has TRBV27 and TRBJ2-7, with D perhaps matching TRBD1 (5 bases). The V end lost 7 bases, the J end lost 3 bases, and 16 bases lay between the germline ends. This CDR3 is built from 14 residues. The germline V gene has CDR1 MNHEY and CDR2 SMNVEV (reference sequence). The CDR3: CASKVHLQGYEQYF. In DNA form, the CDR3 reads TGTGCCAGCAAAGTCCACCTCCAGGGCTACGAGCAGTACTTC.

This clone was counted only a few times. The chain joins TRBV30 to TRBJ1-2; 7 bases are a match to TRBD1. This CDR3 is built from 13 residues. The germline V gene encodes CDR1 GTSNPN and CDR2 SVGIG (reference sequence). The CDR3 region is CAYTPLTGNGYTF. For the CDR3, the DNA is TGTGCGTACACCCCTTTGACAGGGAATGGCTACACCTTC.

This clone appeared a single time. The V call is TRBV30, the J call TRBJ2-1, with D perhaps matching TRBD2 (6 bases). The CDR3 loop spans 15 amino acids. The ends were cut back, 0 bases at V and 3 bases at J, with 12 bases in the middle. Germline CDR1 and CDR2: GTSNPN and SVGIG (reference sequence). The CDR3 is CAWSVGGTLYNEQFF. In DNA form, the CDR3 reads TGTGCCTGGAGTGTAGGCGGGACCCTCTACAATGAGCAGTTCTTC. Using reference TRBV30 and TRBJ2-1 for the parts outside the CDR3, the full variable domain is SQTIHQWPATLVQPVGSPLSLECTVEGTSNPNLYWYRQAAGRGLQLLFYSVGIGQISSEVPQNLSASRPQDRQFILSSKKLLLSDSGFYLCAWSVGGTLYNEQFFGPGTRLTVL.

This chain uses TRBV10-3 with TRBJ1-2; 7 bases match TRBD1. Germline V gene data show CDR1 as ENHRY and CDR2 as SYGVKD. The CDR3 totals 14 residues. V trimming: 7 bases; J trimming: 5 bases; junction bases outside the gene matches: 10. The CDR3 loop is CAIKPTDRMYGYTF. The CDR3 region has the DNA TGTGCCATCAAGCCGACGGACAGGATGTATGGCTACACCTTC.

This rearrangement joins TRBV9 to TRBJ1-2; 11 positions agree with TRBD1. The germline V gene encodes CDR1 SGDLS and CDR2 YYNGEE. J gave up 11 bases and V 2 bases, and 2 bases lay outside the gene matches. The CDR3 is 12 amino acids. CDR3: CASSVGQGEYTF. CDR3 nucleotide sequence: TGTGCCAGCAGCGTGGGACAGGGGGAATACACCTTC.

The V call is TRBV2, the J call TRBJ1-4, with D tentatively TRBD1 (5 bases). The germline V gene has CDR1 SNHLY and CDR2 FYNNEI. The V and J ends lost 4 bases and 4 bases respectively, with 7 bases between them. This CDR3 region has 13 residues. DNA for the CDR3: TGTGCCAGCAGTGGGGGGTATAATGAAAAACTGTTTTTT. Protein sequence: CASSGGYNEKLFF.

V and J are TRBV11-2 and TRBJ2-7; possibly TRBD2 for D (6 bases). CDR1 is SGHAT, CDR2 FQNNGV, per germline. Trimming cost V 6 bases and J 2 bases, with 14 bases left between them. The CDR3 has 14 residues. CDR3 loop: CASRRDLGAYEQYF. The CDR3 DNA reads TGTGCCAGCAGGCGGGACTTGGGGGCCTACGAGCAGTACTTC. The complete variable domain, with remaining parts taken from reference TRBV11-2 and TRBJ2-7, reads EAGVAQSPRYKIIEKRQSVAFWCNPISGHATLYWYQQILGQGPKLLIQFQNNGVVDDSQLPKDRFSAERLKGVDSTLKIQPAKLEDSAVYLCASRRDLGAYEQYFGPGTRLTVT.

The chain is built from TRBV2 and TRBJ1-1; D unresolved. CDR1 SNHLY and CDR2 FYNNEI come from the germline V gene. V was pared by 10 bases and J by 7 bases, with 19 bases between. The CDR3 is 13 amino acids. The CDR3 DNA reads TGTGCCACCCGAGACCCTGATGTGGGTGAAGCTTTCTTT. Translation: CATRDPDVGEAFF.

The chain uses TRBV6-1 and TRBJ1-1, with D uncertain. V lost 8 bases, J lost 5 bases, and 12 bases lay in between. The CDR3 extends over 12 amino acids. CDR1 MNHNS and CDR2 SASEGT come from the germline V gene. CDR3 sequence reads: CASRGVSTEAFF. In nucleotides, the CDR3 is TGTGCCAGCCGAGGCGTGTCGACTGAAGCTTTCTTT.

This chain links TRBV27 with TRBJ1-4; D is uncertain. This CDR3 is 16 amino acids long. Germline V gene lookup returns CDR1 MNHEY and CDR2 SMNVEV (reference sequence). Trimming removed 3 bases at V and 7 bases at J, with 18 bases between. Written as DNA, the CDR3 is TGTGCCAGCAGTTTTAAAGCCGGGTTTCAGGTTGAAAAACTGTTTTTT. Residues: CASSFKAGFQVEKLFF.

This clone has only one observation. This chain links TRBV28 with TRBJ1-2; D gene unclear. Germline CDR1 and CDR2: MDHEN and SYDVKM. Trimming removed 2 bases from V and 7 bases from J, with 11 bases in between. The CDR3 extends over 13 amino acids. CDR3 sequence: CASSLNFRGGYTF. CDR3 nucleotide sequence: TGTGCCAGCAGTTTAAACTTCAGAGGTGGCTACACCTTC.

The chain links TRBV27 to TRBJ2-3, with 9 bases that match TRBD2. The CDR3 has 15 residues. With 1 base clipped from V and 8 bases from J, the junction kept 7 bases outside the gene matches. CDR1 MNHEY and CDR2 SMNVEV come from the germline V gene (reference sequence). The chain's CDR3 is CASSLLAGEMGTQYF. The CDR3 DNA reads as TGTGCCAGCAGTTTATTAGCGGGAGAGATGGGTACGCAGTATTTT.

This clone showed up just a few times. The V and J genes are TRBV5-1 and TRBJ2-7; 8 bases agree with TRBD2. The J segment lost 4 bases and the V segment lost 0 bases, leaving 6 bases of the junction unmatched. CDR3 length: 15 amino acids. CDR1 is SGHRS and CDR2 is YFSETQ in the germline V gene. The CDR3 DNA reads TGCGCCAGCAGCTTGGAACTAGCGGCCAAATACGAGCAGTACTTC. This sequence encodes CASSLELAAKYEQYF.

The rearrangement joins TRBV7-9 to TRBJ1-2; 12 nucleotides agree with TRBD1. This CDR3 is built from 13 residues. The germline V gene encodes CDR1 SEHNR and CDR2 FQNEAQ (reference sequence). V trimming: 7 bases; J trimming: 6 bases; junction bases outside the gene matches: 3. CDR3 sequence: CASTGDRGHGYTF. The DNA of the CDR3 is TGTGCCAGCACCGGGGACAGGGGGCATGGCTACACCTTC.

This clone was seen more than once but under ten times. This chain links TRBV5-6 with TRBJ1-2; TRBD1 agrees at 7 bases. CDR1 SGHDT and CDR2 YYEEEE come from the germline V gene. The CDR3 runs to 13 residues. J gave up 6 bases and V 0 bases, and 2 bases lay outside the gene matches. CDR3 bases: TGTGCCAGCAGCTTGGGTCAGGGGGATGGCTACACCTTC. Amino acid sequence: CASSLGQGDGYTF.

This sequence joins TRBV4-1 and TRBJ1-2; D is undetermined. V shed 1 base and J shed 2 bases, with 8 bases lying between them. The CDR3 is 14 residues long. The germline V gene encodes CDR1 MGHRA and CDR2 YSYEKL. The DNA of the CDR3 is TGCGCCAGCAGCCAAGTCGGGATGAACTATGGCTACACCTTC. It codes for CASSQVGMNYGYTF.

The chain carries TRBV2 and TRBJ1-1; no definite D call. Germline V CDR1 and CDR2: SNHLY, FYNNEI. Between the trimmed V and J ends, which lost 6 bases and 4 bases, there was a span of 6 bases. CDR3 size: 11 residues. The CDR3 here is CASRVTTEAFF. The CDR3 DNA follows: TGTGCCAGCAGGGTTACCACTGAAGCTTTCTTT.

V is TRBV4-3 and J is TRBJ2-7, with no clear D. V lost 0 bases to trimming and J lost 6 bases, with 15 bases between them. Germline CDR1 reads LGHNA; CDR2 reads YSLEER. The CDR3 loop spans 15 amino acids. CDR3 region: CASSQEGMGYSEQYF. The CDR3 coding sequence is TGCGCCAGCAGCCAAGAGGGAATGGGCTACTCCGAGCAGTACTTC.

The chain recombines TRBV10-1 with TRBJ1-1; no clear D gene. Trimming removed 0 bases at V and 9 bases at J, with 8 bases between. Germline assignment: CDR1 WNHNN and CDR2 SYGVQD (reference sequence). This CDR3 has 12 residues. This CDR3 reads CASSESGRKAFF. CDR3 DNA sequence: TGCGCCAGCAGTGAGTCCGGTCGGAAAGCTTTCTTT.

This clone appeared a single time. The genes are TRBV19 and TRBJ2-7; TRBD1 aligns across 7 bases. The CDR3 is made up of 15 amino acids. Germline lookup yields CDR1 LNHDA and CDR2 SQIVND (reference sequence). In nucleotides, the CDR3 is TGTGCTAATATGGACAGGCCGTCTCCTTCCTACGAGCAGTACTTC. Translating gives CANMDRPSPSYEQYF.

The chain recombines TRBV7-2 with TRBJ1-3, with unresolved D. Germline V CDR1 and CDR2: SGHTA, FQGNSA. The CDR3 length is 15 residues. V was trimmed by 0 bases and J by 3 bases, leaving 9 bases between them. The CDR3 protein is CASSLAGLGGNTIYF. The CDR3 bases are TGTGCCAGCAGCTTAGCAGGGCTTGGTGGAAACACCATATATTTT.

This clone was detected only once. The chain recombines TRBV19 with TRBJ1-2; perhaps TRBD1 as D (6 bases). With 8 bases removed from V and 1 base from J, the gap between germline ends came to 11 bases. The CDR3 length is 13 residues. Germline V gives CDR1 LNHDA, CDR2 SQIVND (reference sequence). In DNA form, the CDR3 reads TGTGCCAGTTCGACAGGAAATAACTATGGCTACACCTTC. Protein product: CASSTGNNYGYTF. Full variable domain (missing parts from reference TRBV19 and TRBJ1-2): DGGITQSPKYLFRKEGQNVTLSCEQNLNHDAMYWYRQDPGQGLRLIYYSQIVNDFQKGDIAEGYSVSREKKESFPLTVTSAQKNPTAFYLCASSTGNNYGYTFGSGTRLTVV.

The chain combines TRBV11-3 with TRBJ2-1; TRBD1 agrees at 9 bases. CDR1 SGHNT and CDR2 YENEEA come from the germline V gene. The CDR3 runs 14 residues. Germline trimming cut 1 base from V and 10 bases from J; bases unmatched to any gene: 5. The CDR3 reads CASSLGDRAWEQFF. The CDR3 DNA reads TGTGCCAGCAGCTTAGGGGACAGGGCTTGGGAGCAGTTCTTC.